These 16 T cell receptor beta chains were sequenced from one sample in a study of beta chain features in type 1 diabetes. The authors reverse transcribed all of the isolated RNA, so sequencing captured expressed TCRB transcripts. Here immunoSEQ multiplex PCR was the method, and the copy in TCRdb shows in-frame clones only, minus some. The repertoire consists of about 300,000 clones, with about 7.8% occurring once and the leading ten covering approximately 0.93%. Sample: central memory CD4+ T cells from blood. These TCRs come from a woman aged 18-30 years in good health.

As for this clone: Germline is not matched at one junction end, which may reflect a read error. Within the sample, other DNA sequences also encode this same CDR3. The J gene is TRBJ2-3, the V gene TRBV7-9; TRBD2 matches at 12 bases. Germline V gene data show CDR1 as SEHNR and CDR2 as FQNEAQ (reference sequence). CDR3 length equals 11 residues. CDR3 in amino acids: CTSGGRDTQYF. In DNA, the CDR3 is TGCACTAGCGGGGGGCGGGATACGCAGTATTTT.

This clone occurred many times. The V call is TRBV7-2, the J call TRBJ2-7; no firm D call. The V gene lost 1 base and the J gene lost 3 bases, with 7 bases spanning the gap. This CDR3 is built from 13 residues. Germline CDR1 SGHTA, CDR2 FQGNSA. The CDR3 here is CASSLGPNYEQYV. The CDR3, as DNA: TGTGCCAGCAGCTTAGGACCGAACTACGAGCAGTACGTC.

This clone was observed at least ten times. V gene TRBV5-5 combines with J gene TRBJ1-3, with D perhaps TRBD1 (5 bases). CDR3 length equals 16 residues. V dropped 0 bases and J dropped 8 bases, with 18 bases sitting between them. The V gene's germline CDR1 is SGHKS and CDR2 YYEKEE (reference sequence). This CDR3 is CASSLGPDTIWDTIYF. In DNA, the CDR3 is TGTGCCAGCAGCTTGGGACCGGACACTATATGGGACACCATATATTTT.

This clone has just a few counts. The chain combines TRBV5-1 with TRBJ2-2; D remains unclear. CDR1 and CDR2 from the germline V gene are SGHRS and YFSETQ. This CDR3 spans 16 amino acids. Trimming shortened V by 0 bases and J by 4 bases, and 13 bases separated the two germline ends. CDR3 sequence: CASSLGGLLSTGELFF. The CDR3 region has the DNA TGCGCCAGCAGCTTGGGTGGCCTATTAAGCACCGGGGAGCTGTTTTTT.

The CDR3 loop reads CASRGQSREKLFF. CDR3 coding DNA: TGTGCCAGCCGGGGACAGTCTCGGGAAAAACTGTTTTTT. V gene TRBV2 combines with J gene TRBJ1-4; 7 bases are a match to TRBD1. J lost 8 bases, V lost 8 bases, and 8 bases had no gene match. The CDR3 contains 13 residues. Germline V gives CDR1 SNHLY, CDR2 FYNNEI.

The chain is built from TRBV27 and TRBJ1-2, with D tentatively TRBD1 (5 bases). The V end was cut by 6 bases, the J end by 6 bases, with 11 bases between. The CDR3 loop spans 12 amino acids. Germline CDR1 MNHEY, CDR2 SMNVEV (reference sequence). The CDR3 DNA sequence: TGTGCCAGCAGGAGGGGTTTGAATGGCTACACCTTC. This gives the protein CASRRGLNGYTF.

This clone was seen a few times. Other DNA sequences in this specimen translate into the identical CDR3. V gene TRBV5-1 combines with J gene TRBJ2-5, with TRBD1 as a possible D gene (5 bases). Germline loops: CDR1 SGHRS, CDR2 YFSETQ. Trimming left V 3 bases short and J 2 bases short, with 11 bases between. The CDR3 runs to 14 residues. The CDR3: CASSSQGPQETQYF. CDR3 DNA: TGCGCCAGCAGCTCCCAGGGTCCTCAAGAGACCCAGTACTTC.

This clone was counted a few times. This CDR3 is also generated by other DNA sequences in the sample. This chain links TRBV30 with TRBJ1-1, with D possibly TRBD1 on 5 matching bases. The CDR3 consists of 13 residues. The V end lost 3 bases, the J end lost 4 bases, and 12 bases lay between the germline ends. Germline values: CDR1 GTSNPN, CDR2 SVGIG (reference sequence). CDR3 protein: CAWRQGGSTEAFF. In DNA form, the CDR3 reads TGTGCCTGGAGGCAGGGCGGGAGCACTGAAGCTTTCTTT.

Written as DNA, the CDR3 is TGTGCCAGCTCACCGGGGGCTTGGGACACTGAAGCTTTCTTT. The encoded protein is CASSPGAWDTEAFF. The V call is TRBV18, the J call TRBJ1-1; D possibly corresponds to TRBD1 (6 bases). The length of the CDR3 is 14 residues. Germline V gene lookup returns CDR1 KGHSH and CDR2 LQKENI. Trimming removed 3 bases from V and 3 bases from J, with 11 bases in between.

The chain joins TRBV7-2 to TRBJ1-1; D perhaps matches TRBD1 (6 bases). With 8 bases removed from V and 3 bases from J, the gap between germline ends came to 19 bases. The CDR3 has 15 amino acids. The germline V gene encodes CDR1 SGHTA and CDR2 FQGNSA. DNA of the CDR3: TGTGCCAGCGACATCCCAGGGGAGTTCGACACTGAAGCTTTCTTT. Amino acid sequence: CASDIPGEFDTEAFF.

The CDR3 sequence is CACRTEYNSPLHF. The CDR3 region has the DNA TGTGCCTGCCGGACCGAGTATAATTCACCCCTCCACTTT. This sequence joins TRBV2 and TRBJ1-6, with D unclear. Germline values: CDR1 SNHLY, CDR2 FYNNEI. The V end was cut by 11 bases, the J end by 4 bases, with 12 bases between. The CDR3 has 13 residues. Full variable domain (missing parts from reference TRBV2 and TRBJ1-6): EPEVTQTPSHQVTQMGQEVILRCVPISNHLYFYWYRQILGQKVEFLVSFYNNEISEKSEIFDDQFSVERPDGSNFTLKIRSTKLEDSAMYFCACRTEYNSPLHFGNGTRLTVT.

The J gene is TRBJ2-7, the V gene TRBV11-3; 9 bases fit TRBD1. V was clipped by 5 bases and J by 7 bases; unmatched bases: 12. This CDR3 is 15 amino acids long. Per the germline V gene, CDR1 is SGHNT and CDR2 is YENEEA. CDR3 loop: CASSPGQDRGPEQYF. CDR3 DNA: TGTGCCAGCAGCCCCGGACAGGACAGGGGCCCGGAGCAGTACTTC.

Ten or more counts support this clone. CDR3 in amino acids: CASSQRVGETQYF. CDR3 coding DNA: TGCGCCAGCAGCCAAAGGGTAGGGGAGACCCAGTACTTC. The chain couples TRBV4-3 to TRBJ2-5; no definite D call. Germline-derived CDR1 and CDR2 are LGHNA and YSLEER. Trimming took 2 bases from V and 5 from J, leaving 9 bases between them. The CDR3 extends over 13 amino acids.

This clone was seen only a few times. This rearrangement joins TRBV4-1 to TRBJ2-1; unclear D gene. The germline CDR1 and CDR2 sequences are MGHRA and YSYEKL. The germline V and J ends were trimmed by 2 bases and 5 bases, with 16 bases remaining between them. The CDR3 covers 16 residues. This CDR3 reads CASSQWKLEGNNEQFF. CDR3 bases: TGCGCCAGCAGCCAATGGAAGTTGGAAGGGAACAATGAGCAGTTCTTC.

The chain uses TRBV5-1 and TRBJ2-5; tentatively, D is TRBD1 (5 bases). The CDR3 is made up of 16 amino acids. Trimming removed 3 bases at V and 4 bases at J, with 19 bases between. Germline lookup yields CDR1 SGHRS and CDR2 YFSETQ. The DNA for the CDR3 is TGCGCCAGCAGCTCCGGAGCAGGAAGGGGTGGAGAGACCCAGTACTTC. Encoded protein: CASSSGAGRGGETQYF.

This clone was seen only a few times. Here the CDR3 DNA reads TGTGCCAGCAGTTTAAAGGGTTCAAGACAGAACTATGGCTACACCTTC. This gives the protein CASSLKGSRQNYGYTF. The V gene is TRBV27, the J gene TRBJ1-2, with D perhaps matching TRBD1 (5 bases). V lost 2 bases, J lost 2 bases, and 15 bases lay in between. Germline values: CDR1 MNHEY, CDR2 SMNVEV (reference sequence). This CDR3 comprises 16 residues.